One and the same sample provided the 6 T cell receptor beta chains below, sequenced in a study of T cells after yellow fever vaccination. TCRdb reprocessed the 5' RACE reads with MiXCR, giving one entry per CDR3 protein. The repertoire has 250,000 to 300,000 distinct CDR3 sequences, around 5.2% of them found once; the top ten carry roughly 3.5%. The specimen was CD4+ T cells sorted from PBMCs, collected on the day of the yellow fever booster vaccination. These receptor sequences come from a man between 18 and 35 years old who received the YFV17D yellow fever vaccine.

This clonotype was recorded a few times. The gene calls are TRBV29-1 and TRBJ2-7; 7 nucleotides agree with TRBD2. CDR1 is SQVTM and CDR2 is ANQGSEA in the germline V gene. The CDR3 has 12 residues. V shed 4 bases and J 9 bases; nucleotides not matched to a gene: 9. CDR3 loop: CSVGEGRGRQYV. The CDR3 DNA sequence: TGCAGCGTTGGGGAGGGCCGAGGGCGGCAGTACGTC.

This clonotype was seen many times. The chain recombines TRBV7-2 with TRBJ1-1; D call uncertain. Trimming took off 5 bases at V and 6 bases at J, with 13 bases between the two ends. The CDR3 runs to 13 residues. CDR1 SGHTA and CDR2 FQGNSA come from the germline V gene. CDR3 sequence: CASSPEAGAEAFF. The CDR3 bases are TGTGCCAGCAGCCCGGAGGCCGGGGCTGAAGCTTTCTTT.

The genes are TRBV21-1 and TRBJ2-4; the D call of TRBD1 is as the table states it, not checked on the DNA. TRBV21-1 corresponds to a pseudogene. The CDR3 loop spans 16 amino acids. The CDR3 sequence is CASSKGSPPGKNIQYF. CDR3 sequence (DNA): TGTGCCAGCAGCAAAGGAAGTCCCCCGGGCAAAAACATTCAGTACTTC.

This chain uses TRBV20-1 with TRBJ2-1; no clear D. The CDR3 spans 16 residues. CDR1 is DFQATT, CDR2 SNEGSKA, per germline (reference sequence). Trimming took 0 bases from V and 2 from J, leaving 14 bases between them. The chain's CDR3 is CSARDPTYHTYNEQFF. Here the CDR3 DNA reads TGCAGTGCTAGAGATCCGACCTACCACACCTACAATGAGCAGTTCTTC.

The chain joins TRBV20-1 to TRBJ2-5; D is uncertain. Germline CDR1 is DFQATT and CDR2 is SNEGSKA (reference sequence). The length of the CDR3 is 13 residues. The V end lost 1 base, the J end lost 2 bases, and 8 bases lay between the germline ends. CDR3 sequence (DNA): TGCAGTGCTAGAGTCGGATTTCAAGAGACCCAGTACTTC. This encodes CSARVGFQETQYF.

This clonotype was counted many times. The chain uses TRBV6-6 and TRBJ2-7; no reliable D call. This CDR3 is built from 13 residues. Germline CDR1 MNHNY, CDR2 SVGAGI (reference sequence). V was shortened by 0 bases and J by 3 bases, with 6 bases between the two germline ends. CDR3 sequence: CASSYSGLYEQYV. In nucleotides, the CDR3 is TGTGCCAGCAGTTACTCCGGCCTCTACGAGCAGTACGTC.